This T cell receptor beta chain was profiled in a study of cytomegalovirus exposure and HLA in healthy donors. Study-wide points: Per published reports, the classifier diagnosed cytomegalovirus status with high specificity and sensitivity.

Germline V gene sequence: CDR1 SGHAT, CDR2 FQNNGV. Trimming removed 8 bases from V and 10 bases from J; junction bases left unmatched: 11. The CDR3 consists of 14 residues. Method: immunoSEQ multiplex PCR; TCRdb's copy keeps in-frame clones and lacks some. The sample has about 160,000 clones, roughly 95% seen once. This clone is a singleton in its sample. No antigen is known for it. The sequence derives from a young woman in good health and CMV-seronegative. Source material: PBMCs. The rearrangement joins TRBV11-2 to TRBJ2-1; 10 bases map to TRBD2. DNA of the CDR3: TGTGCCAGCGGTGGAGCGGGGGGGCCGAGAGAGCAGTTCTTC. Its protein product is CASGGAGGPREQFF.